This passage covers 29 T cell receptor beta chains from one sample sequenced in a study of blood T cells in healthy people across ages. It was with a sample-barcoded 5' primer and a J-beta primer mix that a second PCR of roughly 7 to 12 cycles was run. TCRdb fed the 5' RACE reads into MiXCR, producing one record per CDR3 protein. Of about 570,000 distinct CDR3 sequences detected, roughly 29% appear once; the ten largest clones hold about a fifth. Input material: blood. The receptors were gathered from a woman between 65 and 79 years old in good health.

This chain joins TRBV6-2 or TRBV6-3 and TRBJ2-5, with TRBD1 matching over 9 bases. V gave up 7 bases and J gave up 3 bases; unmatched junction bases: 12. The V gene's germline CDR1 is MNHEY and CDR2 SVGEGT. CDR3 length: 16 amino acids. CDR3 DNA sequence: TGTGCCAGCACCCAACCCCCGGGACAGGGAGAAGAGACCCAGTACTTC. As protein: CASTQPPGQGEETQYF.

This clonotype showed up just once. The V and J genes are TRBV3-1 and TRBJ2-5, with unresolved D. V was shortened by 1 base and J by 1 base, with 13 bases between the two germline ends. This CDR3 is built from 16 residues. CDR1 is LGHDT and CDR2 is YNNKEL in the germline V gene (reference sequence). CDR3 protein: CASSQGTGRIQETQYF. The CDR3 DNA is TGTGCCAGCAGCCAAGGGACCGGCCGAATCCAAGAGACCCAGTACTTC.

This clonotype was observed a few times. The chain employs TRBV11-2 and TRBJ2-5; perhaps D is TRBD1 or TRBD2 (5 bases each). This CDR3 region has 14 residues. Per the germline V gene, CDR1 is SGHAT and CDR2 is FQNNGV. V was trimmed by 8 bases and J by 0 bases, leaving 13 bases between them. The CDR3 DNA reads as TGTGCCAGCCTGCAAGGGACGGACCAAGAGACCCAGTACTTC. Protein product: CASLQGTDQETQYF.

The V gene is TRBV20-1, the J gene TRBJ1-5; 7 bases fit TRBD1. The V gene end was trimmed by 4 bases and the J gene end by 7 bases; junction bases not matched to a gene: 4. Germline lookup yields CDR1 DFQATT and CDR2 SNEGSKA (reference sequence). The CDR3 consists of 12 residues. CDR3 coding DNA: TGCAGTGCTATGAGGGGGCAACAGCCCCAGCATTTT. It yields the protein CSAMRGQQPQHF.

The V gene is TRBV27, the J gene TRBJ1-2; TRBD1 aligns across 8 bases. Trimming cost V 4 bases and J 4 bases; bases outside gene matches: 17. This CDR3 is built from 18 residues. Germline V gene sequence: CDR1 MNHEY, CDR2 SMNVEV (reference sequence). CDR3 sequence: CASSSYGQGATLTYGYTF. CDR3 sequence (DNA): TGTGCCAGCAGTTCGTATGGACAGGGAGCCACACTTACCTATGGCTACACCTTC.

The chain has TRBV12-3 or TRBV12-4 and TRBJ2-2; 9 bases fit TRBD1. J was trimmed by 3 bases and V by 5 bases; bases with no gene match: 13. CDR3 length: 18 residues. In nucleotides, the CDR3 is TGTGCCAGCAGTCCCCACAAACCGGGACAGGGTTACACCGGGGAGCTGTTTTTT. This encodes CASSPHKPGQGYTGELFF.

Note on this clonotype: Germline and junction disagree at one end, which may indicate a read error. The chain is built from TRBV27 and TRBJ1-5, with D hard to call. The germline V gene has CDR1 MNHEY and CDR2 SMNVEV (reference sequence). There are 15 residues in the CDR3. The CDR3 protein is CASSSVGKGHQPQHF. DNA of the CDR3: TGTGCCAGTAGTTCGGTAGGGAAAGGTCATCAGCCCCAGCATTTT.

There are a few counts of this clonotype. This chain uses TRBV7-8 with TRBJ2-7; the match to TRBD2 covers 7 bases. V trimming: 3 bases; J trimming: 6 bases; junction bases outside the gene matches: 5. Germline V gene data show CDR1 as SGHVS and CDR2 as FQNEAQ. The CDR3 totals 13 residues. CDR3 region: CASSLRGGFEQYF. CDR3 nucleotide sequence: TGTGCCAGCAGCTTGCGGGGAGGGTTCGAGCAGTACTTC.

V and J are TRBV7-2 and TRBJ2-5; TRBD2 aligns across 8 bases. The CDR3 loop spans 17 amino acids. Trimming at V came to 0 bases and at J to 7 bases, leaving 13 bases not matched to a gene. Germline values: CDR1 SGHTA, CDR2 FQGNSA. The CDR3 sequence: CASSLATGGLGLGTQYF. The CDR3 coding sequence is TGTGCCAGCAGCTTAGCAACGGGGGGACTAGGCCTGGGGACCCAGTACTTC.

This clonotype has ten or more counts. The chain uses TRBV29-1 and TRBJ1-2; D unclear. CDR1 is SQVTM and CDR2 is ANQGSEA in the germline V gene. CDR3 length: 12 amino acids. The V gene lost 6 bases and the J gene lost 8 bases, with 16 bases spanning the gap. The CDR3 here is CSVAPTVPGYTF. CDR3 sequence (DNA): TGCAGCGTCGCCCCGACCGTTCCGGGCTACACCTTC.

This rearrangement joins TRBV3-1 to TRBJ2-5, with D maybe TRBD1 (6 bases). This CDR3 is built from 13 residues. Trimming removed 1 base at V and 9 bases at J, with 12 bases between. Germline CDR1 and CDR2: LGHDT and YNNKEL (reference sequence). CDR3 amino acids: CASSQGGGAAQYF. CDR3 nucleotides: TGTGCCAGCAGCCAAGGTGGGGGCGCCGCCCAGTACTTC.

This clonotype was observed a single time. The chain links TRBV29-1 to TRBJ2-7; no firm D call. V lost 4 bases, J lost 5 bases, and 9 bases lay in between. Germline V CDR1 and CDR2: SQVTM, ANQGSEA. This CDR3 has 11 residues. CDR3: CSVGELHEQYF. CDR3 in DNA: TGCAGCGTTGGCGAGCTCCACGAGCAGTACTTC.

This clonotype was counted a few times. CDR3: CASSFQGRTSTEAFF. The CDR3 DNA sequence: TGTGCCAGCAGCTTCCAGGGACGAACTTCCACTGAAGCTTTCTTT. The V and J genes are TRBV7-9 and TRBJ1-1; a possible D gene is TRBD1 (5 bases). The ends were cut back, 3 bases at V and 4 bases at J, with 15 bases in the middle. The germline V gene has CDR1 SEHNR and CDR2 FQNEAQ (reference sequence). The CDR3 contains 15 residues.

At least ten counts were recorded for this clonotype. This chain joins TRBV5-1 and TRBJ2-5, with a tentative D call TRBD1 (5 bases). CDR1 is SGHRS, CDR2 YFSETQ, per germline. Trimming took off 1 base at V and 5 bases at J, with 18 bases between the two ends. CDR3 length equals 16 residues. Here the CDR3 reads CASSLMAVGPDETQYF. The CDR3 coding sequence is TGCGCCAGCAGCTTGATGGCTGTGGGGCCAGATGAGACCCAGTACTTC.

This rearrangement joins TRBV12-3 or TRBV12-4 to TRBJ2-2; 12 nucleotides align to TRBD2. V gave up 3 bases and J gave up 4 bases; unmatched junction bases: 6. The CDR3 runs 17 residues. CDR3 in DNA: TGTGCCAGCAGTTTCGCTAGCGGGGGGGCCGGCACCGGGGAGCTGTTTTTT. This translates into CASSFASGGAGTGELFF.

V usage is TRBV18 and J usage is TRBJ2-1; 11 bases fit TRBD2. Trimming cost V 0 bases and J 13 bases; bases outside gene matches: 5. Germline V gives CDR1 KGHSH, CDR2 LQKENI. This CDR3 is 14 amino acids long. CDR3 region: CASSPPSSGGYQFF. The CDR3 DNA sequence: TGTGCCAGCTCACCACCATCTAGCGGGGGGTATCAGTTCTTC.

The table lists this clonotype with a few counts. The genes are TRBV6-6 and TRBJ1-1; possible D gene TRBD1, 6 bases. This CDR3 has 13 residues. V lost 6 bases to trimming and J lost 4 bases, with 12 bases between them. CDR1 and CDR2 from the germline V gene are MNHNY and SVGAGI (reference sequence). DNA for the CDR3: TGTGCCAGCAGCCCCAGGACAGCCACTGAAGCTTTCTTT. Translation gives CASSPRTATEAFF.

In this sample, this clonotype turned up a few times. The rearrangement uses TRBV6-1 and TRBJ2-5; D not resolved. With 1 base removed from V and 4 bases from J, the gap between germline ends came to 16 bases. The CDR3 has 16 residues. Per the germline V gene, CDR1 is MNHNS and CDR2 is SASEGT. Here the CDR3 DNA reads TGTGCCAGCAGTGAAGTTTTTAGAGACCCACCAGAGACCCAGTACTTC. As protein: CASSEVFRDPPETQYF.

This clonotype was counted between two and nine times. The rearrangement joins TRBV20-1 to TRBJ2-4; 10 bases are shared with TRBD1. Germline V gene sequence: CDR1 DFQATT, CDR2 SNEGSKA (reference sequence). This CDR3 is built from 14 residues. The V segment lost 6 bases and the J segment 6 bases; nucleotides outside the gene matches: 8. CDR3 loop: CSAPIGDRGNIQYF. CDR3 DNA sequence: TGCAGTGCCCCTATAGGGGACAGGGGAAACATTCAGTACTTC.

This rearrangement joins TRBV6-1 to TRBJ1-3; D unresolved. There are 12 residues in the CDR3. V was shortened by 5 bases and J by 8 bases, with 10 bases between the two germline ends. From germline, CDR1 is MNHNS and CDR2 SASEGT. The DNA of the CDR3 is TGTGCCAGCAGTTTAAAGAGGGACACCATATATTTT. This translates into CASSLKRDTIYF.

This chain joins TRBV20-1 and TRBJ2-5; D perhaps matches TRBD2 (6 bases). The end of the DNA is better explained by TRBJ2-7, so the J call may be wrong. CDR1 DFQATT and CDR2 SNEGSKA come from the germline V gene (reference sequence). CDR3 length: 11 amino acids. CDR3 in DNA: TGCAGTGCGTGGGCGGGGCGCGAGCAGTACTTC. This sequence encodes CSAWAGREQYF.

This clonotype has more than one count but fewer than ten. CDR3 DNA: TGTGCCAGCAGTTTAACCCCCAGCACAGATACGCAGTATTTT. It yields the protein CASSLTPSTDTQYF. The chain combines TRBV6-1 with TRBJ2-3; D not certain. This CDR3 contains 14 residues. Germline V gene data show CDR1 as MNHNS and CDR2 as SASEGT. The V gene lost 5 bases and the J gene lost 0 bases, with 9 bases spanning the gap.

The chain is built from TRBV7-2 and TRBJ1-6; D is ambiguous. V lost 5 bases and J 0 bases, leaving 11 bases between the germline ends. This CDR3 is 16 amino acids long. The germline gives CDR1 SGHTA, CDR2 FQGNSA. In DNA, the CDR3 is TGTGCCAGCAGCCCCAGGTCGCGCTCCTATAATTCACCCCTCCACTTT. This translates into CASSPRSRSYNSPLHF. Together with reference TRBV7-2 and TRBJ1-6, the CDR3 gives the full variable domain: GAGVSQSPSNKVTEKGKDVELRCDPISGHTALYWYRQSLGQGLEFLIYFQGNSAPDKSGLPSDRFSAERTGGSVSTLTIQRTQQEDSAVYLCASSPRSRSYNSPLHFGNGTRLTVT.

The chain employs TRBV9 and TRBJ2-7; maybe TRBD2 (5 bases). Germline CDR1 and CDR2: SGDLS and YYNGEE. The CDR3 is made up of 13 amino acids. V lost 4 bases and J 5 bases, leaving 13 bases between the germline ends. The CDR3 DNA is TGTGCCAGCAGCCGCGAACTGGGAGACGAGCAGTACTTC. Protein product: CASSRELGDEQYF. Full variable domain (missing parts from reference TRBV9 and TRBJ2-7): DSGVTQTPKHLITATGQRVTLRCSPRSGDLSVYWYQQSLDQGLQFLIQYYNGEERAKGNILERFSAQQFPDLHSELNLSSLELGDSALYFCASSRELGDEQYFGPGTRLTVT.

The chain's CDR3 is CSARVVANYGYTF. CDR3 bases: TGCAGTGCTAGGGTCGTAGCTAACTATGGCTACACCTTC. The genes are TRBV20-1 and TRBJ1-2, with D unclear. V dropped 3 bases and J dropped 0 bases, with 8 bases sitting between them. Germline V gene lookup returns CDR1 DFQATT and CDR2 SNEGSKA (reference sequence). CDR3 length: 13 amino acids.

The rearrangement joins TRBV5-1 to TRBJ1-2; D may be TRBD1 (5 bases). The CDR3 contains 14 residues. Germline CDR1 and CDR2: SGHRS and YFSETQ. V lost 0 bases and J 6 bases, leaving 12 bases between the germline ends. The CDR3 sequence is CASSLAQGRDGYTF. In nucleotides, the CDR3 is TGCGCCAGCAGCTTGGCTCAGGGTCGGGATGGCTACACCTTC.

The chain employs TRBV5-1 and TRBJ2-2; 10 nucleotides agree with TRBD2. The germline V gene encodes CDR1 SGHRS and CDR2 YFSETQ. V was clipped by 4 bases and J by 0 bases; unmatched bases: 3. CDR3 length: 16 residues. CDR3 protein: CASSIGTSANTGELFF. CDR3 nucleotide sequence: TGCGCCAGCAGCATTGGGACTAGCGCGAACACCGGGGAGCTGTTTTTT.

This clonotype was detected ten times or more. The J gene is TRBJ1-2, the V gene TRBV28; D perhaps matches TRBD1 (5 bases). Trimming left V 2 bases short and J 5 bases short, with 12 bases between. CDR1 is MDHEN and CDR2 is SYDVKM in the germline V gene. The CDR3 extends over 14 amino acids. For the CDR3, the DNA is TGTGCCAGCAGTTTAGGGGCAGGGTCTTATGGCTACACCTTC. Protein: CASSLGAGSYGYTF.

This clonotype appeared a few times. The chain couples TRBV9 to TRBJ1-6, with D maybe TRBD1 (5 bases). The CDR3 contains 16 residues. Trimming took 3 bases from V and 9 from J, leaving 19 bases between them. Germline-derived CDR1 and CDR2 are SGDLS and YYNGEE. The DNA for the CDR3 is TGTGCCAGCAGCGGGCGAGGAGGGGAGGTGAGTTCACCCCTCCACTTT. Its protein product is CASSGRGGEVSSPLHF.